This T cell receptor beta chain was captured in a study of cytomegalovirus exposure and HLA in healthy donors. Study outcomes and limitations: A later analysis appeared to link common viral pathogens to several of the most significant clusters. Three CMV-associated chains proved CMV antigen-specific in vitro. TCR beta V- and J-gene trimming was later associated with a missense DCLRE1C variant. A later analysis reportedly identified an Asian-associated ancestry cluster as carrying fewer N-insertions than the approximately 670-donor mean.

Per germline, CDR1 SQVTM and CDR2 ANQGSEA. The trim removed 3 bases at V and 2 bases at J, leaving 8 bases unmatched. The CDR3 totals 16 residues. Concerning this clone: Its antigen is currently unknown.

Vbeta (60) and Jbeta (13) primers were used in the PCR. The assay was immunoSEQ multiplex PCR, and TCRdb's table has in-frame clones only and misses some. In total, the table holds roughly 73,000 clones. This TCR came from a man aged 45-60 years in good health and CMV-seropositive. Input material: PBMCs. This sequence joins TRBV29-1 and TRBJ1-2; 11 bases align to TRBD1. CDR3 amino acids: CSVDFRDRGTNYGYTF. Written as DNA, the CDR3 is TGCAGCGTTGATTTTCGGGACAGGGGGACCAACTATGGCTACACCTTC.